The source of this T cell receptor beta chain is a study of siplizumab effects on memory and regulatory T cells. General study points: Naive T cells seemed more diverse than memory cells; they also seemed major alloresponse contributors. The mean Treg-derived percentage of mappable alloreactive CD4+ clones was about 70% with siplizumab compared with approximately 25% in controls.

Mixed lymphocyte reaction cells underwent 6 days of coculture at 37°C. Stimulator PBMCs labelled with Violet Dye were mixed 1:1 with responder PBMCs labelled with CFSE. With regard to this clone: Its antigen remains unknown.

V lost 2 bases and J 5 bases, leaving 12 bases between the germline ends. The CDR3 spans 14 residues. CDR1 PRHDT and CDR2 FYEKMQ come from the germline V gene (reference sequence). Profiled with immunoSEQ multiplex PCR; TCRdb holds only in-frame clones, not every one. The sample holds about 13,000 clones; 40% are singletons and the top ten take 10%. The chain carries TRBV13 and TRBJ1-1; possibly TRBD1 for D (6 bases). Sequenced: CFSE-low (dividing) CD8+ T cells sorted from an allogeneic mixed lymphocyte reaction. The sequence derives from a human donor in good health; the cells came from an allogeneic mixed lymphocyte reaction. The CDR3 spells CASSLRGGGTEAFF. DNA of the CDR3: TGTGCCAGCAGCTTAAGGGGGGGCGGAACTGAAGCTTTCTTT.